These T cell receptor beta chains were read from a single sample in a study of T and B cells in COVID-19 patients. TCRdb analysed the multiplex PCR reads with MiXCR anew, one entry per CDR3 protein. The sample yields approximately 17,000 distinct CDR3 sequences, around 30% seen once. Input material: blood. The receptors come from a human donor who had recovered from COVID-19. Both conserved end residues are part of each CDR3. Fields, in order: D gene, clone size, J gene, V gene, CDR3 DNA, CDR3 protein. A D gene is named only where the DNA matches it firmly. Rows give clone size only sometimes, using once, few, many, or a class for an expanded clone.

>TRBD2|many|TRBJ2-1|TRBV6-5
TGTGCCAGCACCCCCGGGGCGGGGACTAGCGGGAGATACAATGAGCAGTTCTTC
CASTPGAGTSGRYNEQFF
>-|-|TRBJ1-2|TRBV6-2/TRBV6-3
TGTGCCAGCAGTACTCAGAGACCTGGCTACACCTTC
CASSTQRPGYTF
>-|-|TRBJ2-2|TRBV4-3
TGTGCCAGCAGCCAAGAGATGGGGTTCGGGGAGCTGTTTTTT
CASSQEMGFGELFF
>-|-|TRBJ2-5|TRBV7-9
TGTGCCAGCAGCCCCGAAGGGGAAGAGACCCAGTACTTC
CASSPEGEETQYF
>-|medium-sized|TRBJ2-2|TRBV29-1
TGCAGCGTTGAAACCGACACCGGGGAGCTGTTTTTT
CSVETDTGELFF
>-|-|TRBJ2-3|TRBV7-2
TGTGCCAGCAGCTTAGAGGGCACAGATACGCAGTATTTT
CASSLEGTDTQYF
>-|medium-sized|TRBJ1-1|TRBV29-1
TGCAGCGTTGGTTCGGGGACTGAAGCTTTCTTT
CSVGSGTEAFF
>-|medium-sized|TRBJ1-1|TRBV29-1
TGCAGCGTGATGGCCTCGCTCTCTGAAGCTTTCTTT
CSVMASLSEAFF
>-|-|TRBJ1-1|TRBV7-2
TGTGCCAGCAGCTTAGCCCGCTTGAACACTGAAGCTTTCTTT
CASSLARLNTEAFF
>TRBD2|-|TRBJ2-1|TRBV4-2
TGCGCCAGCAGCCAAGATCGAGGACTAGCAACCTACAATGAGCAGTTCTTC
CASSQDRGLATYNEQFF
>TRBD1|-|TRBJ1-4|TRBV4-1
TGCGCCAGCAGCAACAGGGGGGCAAGTAATGAAAAACTGTTTTTT
CASSNRGASNEKLFF
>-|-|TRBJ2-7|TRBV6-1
TGTGCCAGCAGTGAGATGTCAGGGTCCTACGAGCAGTACTTC
CASSEMSGSYEQYF
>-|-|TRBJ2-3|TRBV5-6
TGCGCCAGCAGCTTGGCCTTATCAGTGACGGATACGCAGTATTTT
CASSLALSVTDTQYF
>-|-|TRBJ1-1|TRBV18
TGTGCCAGCTCAGAGGGTATCACTGAAGCTTTCTTT
CASSEGITEAFF
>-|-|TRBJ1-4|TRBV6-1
TGTGCCAGCAGCAAGGTTTTGGGAGATGAAAAACTGTTTTTT
CASSKVLGDEKLFF
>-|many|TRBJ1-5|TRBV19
TGTGCCAGTAGCGGGGACGGCAATAGCAATCAGCCCCAGCATTTT
CASSGDGNSNQPQHF
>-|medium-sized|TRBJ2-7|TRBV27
TGTGCCAGCAGTTCATCACAGGGATTCGAGCAGTACTTC
CASSSSQGFEQYF
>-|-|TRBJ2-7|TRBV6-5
TGTGCCAGCAGTGCCGTTTCCTTATTTACAGGGCTCCCACACTACGAGCAGTACTTC
CASSAVSLFTGLPHYEQYF